A single sample is the source of the 24 T cell receptor beta chains below, sequenced in a study of blood T cell repertoires in COVID-19 (dated by TCRdb to 2018 to 2021). Library generation was performed with the immunoSEQ multiplex PCR assay. This immuneACCESS table, as held by TCRdb, lists in-frame sequences with V and J called but not all clones. Of the missing ones, under half trace to an unresolved V gene in checked studies; the others have no known cause. Recorded for this sample are some 350,000 clones; 80% to 90% of them occurred a single time. The ten largest account for about 6% of the sample. Sample: peripheral blood. Receptors were obtained from a woman aged 45-60 years with COVID-19, enrolled during active disease.

This chain connects TRBV24-1 to TRBJ1-5; 8 bases fit TRBD1. The trim removed 4 bases at V and 10 bases at J, leaving 11 bases unmatched. This CDR3 is 15 amino acids long. CDR1 and CDR2 (germline): KGHDR, SFDVKD. CDR3 region: CATSDSGQGVGPQHF. CDR3 sequence (DNA): TGTGCCACCAGTGACTCTGGACAGGGTGTAGGACCCCAGCATTTT.

J is TRBJ1-4 and V is TRBV7-3; D remains ambiguous. This CDR3 has 14 residues. Trimming stripped 6 bases from V and 7 bases from J, with 15 bases between. Germline lookup yields CDR1 SGHTA and CDR2 FQGTGA. The DNA for the CDR3 is TGTGCCAGCAGATGCGACATCGAAAGTGAAAAACTGTTTTTT. Its translation: CASRCDIESEKLFF.

This clone was observed a single time. This chain uses TRBV9 with TRBJ2-7; 7 bases line up with TRBD1. V was clipped by 4 bases and J by 2 bases; unmatched bases: 15. The CDR3 has 17 amino acids. Germline assignment: CDR1 SGDLS and CDR2 YYNGEE. The CDR3 bases are TGTGCCAGCAGCTCCCACCAAGCAGGGGGAAATCCCTACGAGCAGTACTTC. This encodes CASSSHQAGGNPYEQYF. The variable domain in full, completed from reference TRBV9 and TRBJ2-7, reads DSGVTQTPKHLITATGQRVTLRCSPRSGDLSVYWYQQSLDQGLQFLIQYYNGEERAKGNILERFSAQQFPDLHSELNLSSLELGDSALYFCASSSHQAGGNPYEQYFGPGTRLTVT.

This rearrangement joins TRBV19 to TRBJ2-7, with TRBD1 as a possible D gene (6 bases). CDR1 and CDR2 (germline): LNHDA, SQIVND (reference sequence). Trimming pared 11 bases from V and 2 bases from J, leaving 22 bases between. The CDR3 spans 15 residues. The CDR3 is CARAPGRGFTYEQYF. DNA of the CDR3: TGTGCCCGCGCACCGGGCAGGGGTTTCACCTACGAGCAGTACTTC.

The CDR3: CASSLVPKGGTGDEQFF. The CDR3 nucleotides read TGTGCCAGCAGCTTAGTTCCGAAGGGAGGGACAGGAGATGAGCAGTTCTTC. This sequence joins TRBV7-9 and TRBJ2-1, with D perhaps matching TRBD1 (8 bases). Deletions cut 1 base from V and 8 bases from J, with 21 bases between. The CDR3 is 17 amino acids. In germline, CDR1 is SEHNR, CDR2 FQNEAQ (reference sequence).

The gene calls are TRBV6-2 or TRBV6-3 and TRBJ2-7; tentative D call: TRBD2 (6 bases). The CDR3 is 15 residues long. From germline, CDR1 is MNHEY and CDR2 SVGEGT. V gave up 4 bases and J gave up 2 bases, with 15 bases separating them. CDR3 nucleotides: TGTGCCAGCAGTTCAACCGGGACTCAACCCTACGAGCAGTACTTC. Encoded protein: CASSSTGTQPYEQYF.

CDR3 in DNA: TGTGCCAGCAGCCGTGCGGGCGGCGAGCAGTACTTC. This translates into CASSRAGGEQYF. V usage is TRBV5-4 and J usage is TRBJ2-7, with TRBD2 as a possible D gene (5 bases). The CDR3 runs to 12 residues. Germline lookup yields CDR1 SGHNT and CDR2 YYREEE (reference sequence). V was shortened by 4 bases and J by 6 bases, with 11 bases between the two germline ends.

The CDR3 loop is CASSPSKSHTGELFF. The CDR3 bases are TGTGCCAGCAGTCCTAGCAAATCGCACACCGGGGAGCTGTTTTTT. The chain couples TRBV3-1 (or the pseudogene TRBV3-2) to TRBJ2-2; TRBD2 might be the D (5 bases). Germline V CDR1 and CDR2: LGHDT, YNNKEL (reference sequence). Trimming took 6 bases from V and 3 from J, leaving 14 bases between them. The CDR3 is 15 amino acids.

This clone was seen a few times. The rearrangement joins TRBV4-1 to TRBJ1-5, with 7 bases identical to TRBD1. V shed 5 bases, J shed 4 bases, and the junction held 5 bases outside the gene matches. The CDR3 extends over 14 amino acids. CDR1 and CDR2 from the germline V gene are MGHRA and YSYEKL. The CDR3 DNA follows: TGCGCCAGCAGCGGGACAGAATTAAATCAGCCCCAGCATTTT. As protein: CASSGTELNQPQHF.

This clone has a single count. This chain uses TRBV5-4 with TRBJ1-6, with 10 bases aligning to TRBD1. CDR3 length: 17 residues. CDR1 and CDR2 from the germline V gene are SGHNT and YYREEE (reference sequence). Trimming took 0 bases from V and 7 from J; bases not matched to a gene: 7. The CDR3 spells CASSLGAPGQGNSPLHF. CDR3 in DNA: TGTGCCAGCAGCTTGGGCGCACCGGGACAGGGGAATTCACCCCTCCACTTT.

This chain joins TRBV3-1 (or the pseudogene TRBV3-2) and TRBJ2-3; 9 positions match TRBD1. Unmatched junction bases numbered 8, after V lost 4 bases and J lost 3 bases. The CDR3 is made up of 16 amino acids. Germline CDR1 is LGHDT and CDR2 is YNNKEL (reference sequence). CDR3 loop: CASSPPGQGSTDTQYF. The CDR3 DNA follows: TGTGCCAGCAGCCCGCCGGGACAGGGTTCGACAGATACGCAGTATTTT.

The chain uses TRBV5-5 and TRBJ2-7; TRBD1 agrees at 9 bases. V lost 3 bases and J lost 3; bases outside the gene matches: 7. Germline lookup yields CDR1 SGHKS and CDR2 YYEKEE (reference sequence). This CDR3 contains 15 residues. The CDR3 here is CASSWMGQGFYEQYF. CDR3 DNA: TGTGCCAGCAGCTGGATGGGACAGGGCTTCTACGAGCAGTACTTC.

The chain carries TRBV18 and TRBJ2-5, with a weak D call TRBD2 (5 bases). Between the trimmed V and J ends, which lost 3 bases and 0 bases, there was a span of 8 bases. The CDR3 length is 14 residues. Germline assignment: CDR1 KGHSH and CDR2 LQKENI. The CDR3 DNA is TGTGCCAGCTCACCTCCGGGGAACCAAGAGACCCAGTACTTC. Translated: CASSPPGNQETQYF.

The chain couples TRBV11-1 to TRBJ2-1; 7 bases are shared with TRBD1. J was trimmed by 2 bases and V by 6 bases; bases with no gene match: 7. The CDR3 has 15 amino acids. From germline, CDR1 is SGHAT and CDR2 FQDESV (reference sequence). CDR3: CASSRLTGPYNEQFF. CDR3 in DNA: TGTGCCAGCAGTCGTTTGACAGGGCCCTACAATGAGCAGTTCTTC.

The J gene is TRBJ2-1, the V gene TRBV6-5, with 8 bases matching TRBD1. The V gene's germline CDR1 is MNHEY and CDR2 SVGAGI. The V and J ends lost 7 bases and 6 bases, in that order; junction bases with no gene match: 8. This CDR3 has 14 residues. The CDR3 is CASMGTGGGNEQFF. DNA for the CDR3: TGTGCCAGCATGGGGACAGGTGGGGGCAATGAGCAGTTCTTC.

The CDR3 sequence: CATSNKTVGYEKLFF. The CDR3 DNA reads as TGTGCCACCAGCAACAAGACAGTAGGATATGAAAAACTGTTTTTT. The chain carries TRBV15 and TRBJ1-4, with D perhaps matching TRBD1 (5 bases). V lost 4 bases to trimming and J lost 6 bases, with 15 bases between them. Germline loops: CDR1 LNHNV, CDR2 YYDKDF (reference sequence). The CDR3 contains 15 residues.

This chain joins TRBV27 and TRBJ2-6; D possibly corresponds to TRBD1 (6 bases). The CDR3 length is 17 residues. The germline V gene has CDR1 MNHEY and CDR2 SMNVEV (reference sequence). V was clipped by 4 bases and J by 0 bases, with 13 bases between them. This chain's CDR3 is CASSWVTGISGANVLTF. The DNA of the CDR3 is TGTGCCAGCAGTTGGGTGACAGGTATCTCTGGGGCCAACGTCCTGACTTTC.

This clone is a singleton in its sample. V and J are TRBV29-1 and TRBJ2-1; the D gene is possibly TRBD2 (5 bases). Germline V lookup: CDR1 SQVTM, CDR2 ANQGSEA. The CDR3 totals 11 residues. The V and J ends lost 5 bases and 9 bases respectively, with 11 bases between them. CDR3 bases: TGCAGCGTTTCGAATCGGGGTGAGCAGTTCTTC. Translated: CSVSNRGEQFF.

This clone showed up just a few times. The V and J genes are TRBV21-1 and TRBJ1-2. TRBV21-1 is noted as a pseudogene. This CDR3 has 17 amino acids. The CDR3 DNA follows: TGTGCCAGCAGCAAAAGCCCGCTCCCGGGGGGGGGCAATGGCTACACCTTC. Translating it yields CASSKSPLPGGGNGYTF.

The table lists this clone with a count of one. The rearrangement joins TRBV6-6 to TRBJ1-6; 11 nucleotides line up with TRBD1. The ends lost 0 bases at V and 9 bases at J; junction bases unmatched: 1. Germline-derived CDR1 and CDR2 are MNHNY and SVGAGI (reference sequence). CDR3 length equals 15 residues. CDR3 DNA: TGTGCCAGCAGTTACTCGGACAGGGGGCGTTCACCCCTCCACTTT. Translated: CASSYSDRGRSPLHF.

This rearrangement joins TRBV27 to TRBJ2-3; 7 nucleotides agree with TRBD1. The CDR3 runs to 15 residues. CDR1 is MNHEY, CDR2 SMNVEV, per germline (reference sequence). Trimming took 4 bases from V and 2 from J; bases not matched to a gene: 6. The CDR3 DNA is TGTGCCAGCAGTTCCGGGACAGACCCCACAGATACGCAGTATTTT. The encoded protein is CASSSGTDPTDTQYF.

This clone was counted between two and nine times. The V and J genes are TRBV28 and TRBJ1-6, with 8 positions matching TRBD1. Germline CDR1 reads MDHEN; CDR2 reads SYDVKM. CDR3 length: 14 amino acids. V shed 9 bases, J shed 6 bases, and the junction held 7 bases outside the gene matches. CDR3 sequence (DNA): TGTGCCAGTATTTGGACAGGGATTAATTCACCCCTCCACTTT. It is translated as CASIWTGINSPLHF.

The chain carries TRBV30 and TRBJ2-7; D is unresolved. V lost 1 base and J 1 base, leaving 14 bases between the germline ends. This CDR3 comprises 15 residues. In germline, CDR1 is GTSNPN, CDR2 SVGIG (reference sequence). CDR3 in amino acids: CAWSEKARFSYEQYF. The CDR3, as DNA: TGTGCCTGGAGTGAAAAGGCTAGATTTTCCTACGAGCAGTACTTC.

This clone was found a few times. J is TRBJ2-2 and V is TRBV30, with D unclear. The V gene lost 2 bases and the J gene lost 4 bases, with 11 bases spanning the gap. CDR1 and CDR2 (germline): GTSNPN, SVGIG (reference sequence). The CDR3 is 14 residues long. CDR3 nucleotide sequence: TGTGCCTGGAGTAGCGTCCAGAGCACCGGGGAGCTGTTTTTT. This encodes CAWSSVQSTGELFF.